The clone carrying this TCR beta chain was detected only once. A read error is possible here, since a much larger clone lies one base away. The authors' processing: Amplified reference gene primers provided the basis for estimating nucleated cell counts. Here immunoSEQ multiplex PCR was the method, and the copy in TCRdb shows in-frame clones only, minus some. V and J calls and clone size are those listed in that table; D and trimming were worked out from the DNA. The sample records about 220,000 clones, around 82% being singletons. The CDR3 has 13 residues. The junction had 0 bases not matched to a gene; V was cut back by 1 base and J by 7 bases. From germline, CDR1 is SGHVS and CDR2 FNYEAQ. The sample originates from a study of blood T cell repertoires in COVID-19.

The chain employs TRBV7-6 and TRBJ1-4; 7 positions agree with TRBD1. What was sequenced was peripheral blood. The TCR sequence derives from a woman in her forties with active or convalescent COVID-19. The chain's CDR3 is CASSLGQGEKLFF. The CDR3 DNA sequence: TGTGCCAGCAGCTTAGGACAGGGTGAAAAACTGTTTTTT.